The following is a TCR beta chain sequence with its context. Its specific antigen is unknown. No base quality information exists; no much larger clone differs at one position. The donors were some 39 Caucasian individuals from Russia, aged roughly 6 to 100 years, who were systemically healthy. Each donor gave 8 to 10 milliliters of peripheral blood, drawn into EDTA-treated Vacutainer tubes. Ficoll-Paque density-gradient centrifugation was used to isolate PBMCs, with at least 6 million obtained per sample. Trizol reagent was used to extract total RNA from PBMCs, with at least 6 micrograms per sample. Naive CD45RAhigh/CD27high T cell percentages were measured by flow cytometry on a PBMC aliquot from every donor. The sample belongs to a study of blood T cells in healthy people across ages (dated by TCRdb to about 2015). Broadly, across the study: In model experiments, roughly one uniquely barcoded TCR beta cDNA molecule per two T cells was captured by template switching. For two donors (one aged 18 to 30 and one aged 80 or older), the study analyzed two additional independent replicas of 1 million unique cDNA reads from the same blood draw. Age-related changes in TCR beta repertoire diversity were measured in the study by deep sequencing normalized with unique cDNA molecular identifiers. The donors were split into four age groups: young (average 16 years), middle-aged (39), aged (about 62) and long-lived (roughly 77). To avoid experimental bias, donors of different ages were randomly spread across the sequencing lanes. General conclusions and limits of the study: Observed TCR beta diversity correlated strongly with the percentage of naive T cells measured by flow cytometry. The CMV infection status of donors was not known, potentially confounding age-related changes in expanded clonotypes. Total diversity estimates from one million sequenced T cells were considered lower bounds and underestimates. Compared with the aged group, more naive CD4+ T cells, fewer expanded clones and increased TCR diversity were shown by the long-lived group, suggesting age selection. Since profiling was done on bulk unsorted PBMCs, naive and antigen-experienced compartments could not be conclusively compared. Observed TCR beta diversity per million T cells fell roughly linearly with age, and a significant reduction was already apparent by age roughly 40.

The protocol used for the library was 5' RACE. TCRdb records Illumina HiSeq 2500 as the sequencer. A second roughly 7 to 12 cycle PCR used a sample-barcoded 5' primer and a J-beta primer mix. A unique molecular identifier was introduced onto each TCR beta cDNA molecule by a template-switch 5' adaptor carrying 12 random nucleotides. Each sample yielded at least 2.5 million CDR3-containing paired-end reads. First-strand cDNA was synthesized from all RNA with the Mint cDNA synthesis kit, primed by a TRBC-specific oligonucleotide. After uracil-DNA glycosylase treatment, a first 18-cycle PCR used universal primers M1SS and BC2_uni_R on all cDNA. For the original study's pipeline: For normalization, 1 million high-quality reads were randomly selected from each sample, with every read carrying a distinct molecular identifier. Reads with shared molecular identifiers were discarded instead of being binned into consensus sequences. CDR3 identification, clonotype clustering and error correction used MiTCR with a Q25 quality threshold and the strictest error-elimination algorithm. A nonparametric unseen species model with Euler transformation was used to estimate lower-bound total TCR beta diversity. In TCRdb, the public reads were trimmed at Q25 with fastp and aligned with MiXCR, with productive beta chains retained. Identical CDR3 protein sequences are pooled into one entry, listed with their most common genes and DNA. The V and J calls were determined by TCRdb, not by the authors. The sample data list about 1,400,000 distinct CDR3 sequences, and approximately 63% of these were observed just once. Over 6.5% of the sample is held by the ten biggest clonotypes.

Including the terminal cysteine and phenylalanine, the CDR3 comprises 16 residues. This entry keeps only the CDR3 DNA: 48 bases, framed from base 1. V drops 1 base and J drops 0 bases, leaving 12 bases in between. Via the germline V gene, CDR1 is SGHVS and CDR2 FQNEAQ. The clonotype originates from a man aged 18 to 35 in good health. The chain links TRBV7-8 with TRBJ2-5; a tentative D call is TRBD1 (6 bases match). The specimen sequenced was blood. The encoded CDR3 is CASSLESRGYQETQYF. The DNA sequence follows: TGTGCCAGCAGCTTAGAGTCTAGGGGGTACCAAGAGACCCAGTACTTC. The full variable domain, completed from the reference TRBV7-8 and TRBJ2-5 proteins outside the CDR3, reads GAGVSQSPRYKVAKRGQDVALRCDPISGHVSLFWYQQALGQGPEFLTYFQNEAQLDKSGLPSDRFFAERPEGSVSTLKIQRTQQEDSAVYLCASSLESRGYQETQYFGPGTRLLVL.